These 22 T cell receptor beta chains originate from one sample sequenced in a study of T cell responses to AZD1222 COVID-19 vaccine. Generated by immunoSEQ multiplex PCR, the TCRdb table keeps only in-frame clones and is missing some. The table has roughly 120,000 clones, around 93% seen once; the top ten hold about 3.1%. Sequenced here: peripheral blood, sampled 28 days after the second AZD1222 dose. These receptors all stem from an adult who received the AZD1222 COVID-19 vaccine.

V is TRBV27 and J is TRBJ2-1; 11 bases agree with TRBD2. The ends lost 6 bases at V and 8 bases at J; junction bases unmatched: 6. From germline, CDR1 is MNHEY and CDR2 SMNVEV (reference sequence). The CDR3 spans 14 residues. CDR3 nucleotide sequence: TGTGCCAGCAGGCCAGCTAGCGGGAGGCATGAGCAGTTCTTC. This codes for CASRPASGRHEQFF.

The CDR3 nucleotides are TGTGCCAGCAGCTTGTGGGGACGGGGGGAGGGTCCCCTCCACTTT. Protein: CASSLWGRGEGPLHF. The rearrangement uses TRBV5-5 and TRBJ1-6; tentatively, D is TRBD1 (5 bases). The V and J ends lost 1 base and 13 bases respectively, with 18 bases between them. The CDR3 extends over 15 amino acids. The germline V gene encodes CDR1 SGHKS and CDR2 YYEKEE (reference sequence).

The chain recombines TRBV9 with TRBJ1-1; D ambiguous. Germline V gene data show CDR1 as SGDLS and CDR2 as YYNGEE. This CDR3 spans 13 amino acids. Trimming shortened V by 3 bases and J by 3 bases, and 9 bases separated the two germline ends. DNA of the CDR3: TGTGCCAGCAGCGAAACTCCAGACACTGAAGCTTTCTTT. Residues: CASSETPDTEAFF.

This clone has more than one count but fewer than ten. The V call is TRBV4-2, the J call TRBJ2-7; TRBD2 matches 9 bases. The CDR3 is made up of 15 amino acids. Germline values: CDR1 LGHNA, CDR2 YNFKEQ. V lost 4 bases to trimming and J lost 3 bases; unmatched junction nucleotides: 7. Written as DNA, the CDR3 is TGTGCCAGCAGCCGAGAGACTAGCGGCTTCTACGAGCAGTACTTC. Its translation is CASSRETSGFYEQYF.

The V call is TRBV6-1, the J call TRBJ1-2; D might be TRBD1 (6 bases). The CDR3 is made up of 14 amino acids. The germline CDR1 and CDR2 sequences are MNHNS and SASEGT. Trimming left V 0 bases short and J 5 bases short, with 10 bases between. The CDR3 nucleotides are TGTGCCAGCAGTGAAGCGGACAGACTTTATGGCTACACCTTC. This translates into CASSEADRLYGYTF.

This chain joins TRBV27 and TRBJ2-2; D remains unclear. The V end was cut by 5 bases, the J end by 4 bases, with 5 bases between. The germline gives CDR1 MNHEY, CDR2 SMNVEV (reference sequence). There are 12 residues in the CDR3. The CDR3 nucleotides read TGTGCCAGCAGTCATCGCACCGGGGAGCTGTTTTTT. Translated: CASSHRTGELFF.

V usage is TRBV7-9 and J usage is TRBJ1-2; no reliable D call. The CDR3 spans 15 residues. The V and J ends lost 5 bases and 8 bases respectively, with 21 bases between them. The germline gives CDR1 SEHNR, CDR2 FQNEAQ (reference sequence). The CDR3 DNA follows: TGTGCCAGCAGCCGGACGCTTTCGGGGTCACCGGGCTACACCTTC. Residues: CASSRTLSGSPGYTF.

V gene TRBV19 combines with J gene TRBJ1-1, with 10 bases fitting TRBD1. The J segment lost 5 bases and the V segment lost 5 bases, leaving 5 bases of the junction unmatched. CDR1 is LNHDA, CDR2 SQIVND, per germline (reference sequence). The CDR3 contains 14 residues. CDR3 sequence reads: CASSHRTGGTEAFF. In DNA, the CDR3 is TGTGCCAGTAGTCACAGGACAGGGGGTACTGAAGCTTTCTTT.

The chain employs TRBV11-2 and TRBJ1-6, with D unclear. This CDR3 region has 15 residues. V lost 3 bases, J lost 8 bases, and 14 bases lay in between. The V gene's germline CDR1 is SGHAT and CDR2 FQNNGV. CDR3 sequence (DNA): TGTGCCAGCAGCTTCCCGGGCTCCGTGCATTCACCCCTCCACTTT. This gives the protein CASSFPGSVHSPLHF.

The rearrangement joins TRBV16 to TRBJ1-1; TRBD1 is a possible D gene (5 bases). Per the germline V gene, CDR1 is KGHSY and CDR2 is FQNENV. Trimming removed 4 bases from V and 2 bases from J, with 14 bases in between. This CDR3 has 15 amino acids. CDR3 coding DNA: TGTGCCAGCAGCCCAAAATATGGGGGTAACACTGAAGCTTTCTTT. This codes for CASSPKYGGNTEAFF.

CDR3 in DNA: TGCGCCAGCAGCTTGGTTCCAGGGACGAACACTGAAGCTTTCTTT. This gives the protein CASSLVPGTNTEAFF. V usage is TRBV5-1 and J usage is TRBJ1-1, with a tentative D call TRBD1 (5 bases). There are 15 residues in the CDR3. Trimming removed 0 bases from V and 1 base from J, with 10 bases in between. CDR1 is SGHRS and CDR2 is YFSETQ in the germline V gene.

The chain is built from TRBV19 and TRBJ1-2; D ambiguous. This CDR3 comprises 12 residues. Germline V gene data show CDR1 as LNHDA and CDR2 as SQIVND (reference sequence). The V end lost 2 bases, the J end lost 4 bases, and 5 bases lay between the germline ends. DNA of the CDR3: TGTGCCAGTAGTATAACTGCCTATGGCTACACCTTC. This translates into CASSITAYGYTF.

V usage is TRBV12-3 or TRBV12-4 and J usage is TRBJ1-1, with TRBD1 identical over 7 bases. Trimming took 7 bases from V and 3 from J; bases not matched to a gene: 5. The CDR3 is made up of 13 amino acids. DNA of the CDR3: TGTGCCAGCACTGTGGGACAGCACACTGAAGCTTTCTTT. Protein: CASTVGQHTEAFF.

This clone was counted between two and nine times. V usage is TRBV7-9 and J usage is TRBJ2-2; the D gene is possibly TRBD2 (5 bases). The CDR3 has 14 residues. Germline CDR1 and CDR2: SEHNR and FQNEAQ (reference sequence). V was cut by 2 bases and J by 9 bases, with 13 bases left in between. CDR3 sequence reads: CASSLPGGLRELFF. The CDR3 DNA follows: TGTGCCAGCAGCTTACCAGGCGGGTTGCGGGAGCTGTTTTTT.

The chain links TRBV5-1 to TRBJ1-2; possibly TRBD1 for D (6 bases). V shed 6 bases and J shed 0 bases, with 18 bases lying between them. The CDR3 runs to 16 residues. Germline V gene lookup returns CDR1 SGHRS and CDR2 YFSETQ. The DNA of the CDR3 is TGCGCCAGCACCAACAGGGAAGGTCATCCTAACTATGGCTACACCTTC. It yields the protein CASTNREGHPNYGYTF.

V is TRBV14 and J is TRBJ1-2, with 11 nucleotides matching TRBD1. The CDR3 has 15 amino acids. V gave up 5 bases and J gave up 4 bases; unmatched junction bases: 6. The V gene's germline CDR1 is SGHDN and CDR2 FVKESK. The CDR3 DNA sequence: TGTGCCAGCAGCTTTGCCGGGACAGGGGGCTATGGCTACACCTTC. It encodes CASSFAGTGGYGYTF.

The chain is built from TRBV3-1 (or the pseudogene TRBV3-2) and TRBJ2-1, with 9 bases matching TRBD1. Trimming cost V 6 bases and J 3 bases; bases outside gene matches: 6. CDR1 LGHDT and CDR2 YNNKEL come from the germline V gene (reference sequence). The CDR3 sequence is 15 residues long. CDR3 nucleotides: TGTGCCAGCAGGTCACAGGGGGCAGGCTACAATGAGCAGTTCTTC. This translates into CASRSQGAGYNEQFF.

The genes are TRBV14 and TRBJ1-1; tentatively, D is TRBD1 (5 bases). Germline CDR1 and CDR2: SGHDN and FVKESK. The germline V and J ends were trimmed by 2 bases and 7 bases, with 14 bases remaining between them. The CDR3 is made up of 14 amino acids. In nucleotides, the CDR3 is TGTGCCAGCAGCCAAACAGGTCAGAGAGTTGAAGCTTTCTTT. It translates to CASSQTGQRVEAFF.

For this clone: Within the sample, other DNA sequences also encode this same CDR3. CDR3 residues: CASSPGRNSNQPQHF. CDR3 bases: TGTGCCAGCTCACCAGGCAGAAATAGCAATCAGCCCCAGCATTTT. The rearrangement uses TRBV18 and TRBJ1-5; D uncertain. V was trimmed by 2 bases and J by 0 bases, leaving 8 bases between them. The germline CDR1 and CDR2 sequences are KGHSH and LQKENI. The CDR3 loop spans 15 amino acids.

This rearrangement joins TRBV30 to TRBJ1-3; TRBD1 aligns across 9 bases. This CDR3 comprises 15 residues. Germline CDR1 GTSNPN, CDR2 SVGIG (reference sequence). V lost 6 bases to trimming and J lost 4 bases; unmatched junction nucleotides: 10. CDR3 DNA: TGTGCCTGTACTAGACCGGGACAGGGAGGAAACACCATATATTTT. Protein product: CACTRPGQGGNTIYF.

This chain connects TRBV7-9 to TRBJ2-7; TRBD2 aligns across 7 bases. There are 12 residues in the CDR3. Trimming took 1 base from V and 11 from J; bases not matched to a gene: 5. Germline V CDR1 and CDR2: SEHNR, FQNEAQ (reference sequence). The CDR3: CASSLGSGGEYF. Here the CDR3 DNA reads TGTGCCAGCAGCTTAGGGTCGGGGGGTGAGTACTTC. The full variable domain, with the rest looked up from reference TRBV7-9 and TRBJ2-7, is DTGVSQNPRHKITKRGQNVTFRCDPISEHNRLYWYRQTLGQGPEFLTYFQNEAQLEKSRLLSDRFSAERPKGSFSTLEIQRTEQGDSAMYLCASSLGSGGEYFGPGTRLTVT.

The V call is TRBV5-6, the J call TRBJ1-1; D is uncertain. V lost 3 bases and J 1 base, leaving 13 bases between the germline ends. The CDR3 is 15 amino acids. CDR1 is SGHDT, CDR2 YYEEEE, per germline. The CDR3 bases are TGTGCCAGCAGCTCCAAGACCGACGCGAACACTGAAGCTTTCTTT. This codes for CASSSKTDANTEAFF. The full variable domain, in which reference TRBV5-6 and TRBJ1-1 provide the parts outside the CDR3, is DAGVTQSPTHLIKTRGQQVTLRCSPKSGHDTVSWYQQALGQGPQFIFQYYEEEERQRGNFPDRFSGHQFPNYSSELNVNALLLGDSALYLCASSSKTDANTEAFFGQGTRLTVV.